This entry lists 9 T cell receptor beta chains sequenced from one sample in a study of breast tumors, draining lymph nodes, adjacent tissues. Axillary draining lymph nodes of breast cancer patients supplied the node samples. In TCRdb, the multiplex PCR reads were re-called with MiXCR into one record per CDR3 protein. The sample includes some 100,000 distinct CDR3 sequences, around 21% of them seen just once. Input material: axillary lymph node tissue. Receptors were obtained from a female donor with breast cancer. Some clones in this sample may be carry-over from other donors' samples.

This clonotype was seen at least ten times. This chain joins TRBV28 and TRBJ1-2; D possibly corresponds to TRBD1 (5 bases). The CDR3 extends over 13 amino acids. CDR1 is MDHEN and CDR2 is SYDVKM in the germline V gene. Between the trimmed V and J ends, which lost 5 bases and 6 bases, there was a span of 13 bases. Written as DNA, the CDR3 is TGTGCCAGCAGTCCGTATCGACAGAATGGCTACACCTTC. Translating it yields CASSPYRQNGYTF.

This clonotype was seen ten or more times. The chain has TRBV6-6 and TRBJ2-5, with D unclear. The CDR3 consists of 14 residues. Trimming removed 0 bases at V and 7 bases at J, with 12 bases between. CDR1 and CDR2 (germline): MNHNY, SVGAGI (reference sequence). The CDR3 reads CASSYSGISGTQYF. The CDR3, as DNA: TGTGCCAGCAGTTACTCGGGAATTTCTGGGACCCAGTACTTC.

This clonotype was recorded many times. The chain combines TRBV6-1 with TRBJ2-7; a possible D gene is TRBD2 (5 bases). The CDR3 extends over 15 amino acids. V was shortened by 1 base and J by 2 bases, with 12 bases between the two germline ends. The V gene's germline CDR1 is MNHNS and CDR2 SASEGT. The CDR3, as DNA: TGTGCCAGCAGTGAAGTCGGTAGCGAACCCTACGAGCAGTACTTC. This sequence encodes CASSEVGSEPYEQYF.

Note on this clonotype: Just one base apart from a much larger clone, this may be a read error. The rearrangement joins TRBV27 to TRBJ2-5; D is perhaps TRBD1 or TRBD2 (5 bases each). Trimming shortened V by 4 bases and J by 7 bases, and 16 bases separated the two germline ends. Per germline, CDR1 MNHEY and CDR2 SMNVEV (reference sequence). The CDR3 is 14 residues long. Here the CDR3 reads CASSSPSYGGTQYF. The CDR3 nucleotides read TGTGCCAGCAGTTCACCGTCTTATGGGGGGACCCAGTACTTC.

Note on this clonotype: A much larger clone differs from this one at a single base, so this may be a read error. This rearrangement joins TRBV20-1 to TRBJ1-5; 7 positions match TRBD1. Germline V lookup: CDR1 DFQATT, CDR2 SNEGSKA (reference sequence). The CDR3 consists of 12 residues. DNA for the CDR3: TGCGGTGCTGAGACAGGGAATCAGCCCCAGCATTTT. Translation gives CGAETGNQPQHF.

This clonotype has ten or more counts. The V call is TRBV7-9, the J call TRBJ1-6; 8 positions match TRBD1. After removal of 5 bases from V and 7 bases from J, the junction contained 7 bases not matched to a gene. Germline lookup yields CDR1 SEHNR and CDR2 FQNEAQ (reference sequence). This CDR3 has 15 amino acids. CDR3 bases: TGTGCCAGCAGCAATACCGGGACAGGAAATTCACCCCTCCACTTT. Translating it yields CASSNTGTGNSPLHF.

The CDR3 DNA follows: TGTGCCAGCAGCGGGGGAACCAGGGTGGATACGCAGTATTTT. It specifies CASSGGTRVDTQYF. V and J are TRBV5-4 and TRBJ2-3, with D tentatively TRBD1 or TRBD2 (5 bases each). CDR3 length equals 14 residues. V was cut by 4 bases and J by 6 bases, with 15 bases left in between. CDR1 is SGHNT and CDR2 is YYREEE in the germline V gene (reference sequence).

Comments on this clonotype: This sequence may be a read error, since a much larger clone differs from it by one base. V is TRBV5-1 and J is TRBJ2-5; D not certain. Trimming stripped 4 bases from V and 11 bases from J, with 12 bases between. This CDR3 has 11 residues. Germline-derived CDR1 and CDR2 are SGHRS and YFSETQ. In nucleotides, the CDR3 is TGCGCCAGCAGCCAAAAACGTAGGCAGTACTTC. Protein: CASSQKRRQYF. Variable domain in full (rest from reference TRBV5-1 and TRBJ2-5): KAGVTQTPRYLIKTRGQQVTLSCSPISGHRSVSWYQQTPGQGLQFLFEYFSETQRNKGNFPGRFSGRQFSNSRSEMNVSTLELGDSALYLCASSQKRRQYFGPGTRLLVL.

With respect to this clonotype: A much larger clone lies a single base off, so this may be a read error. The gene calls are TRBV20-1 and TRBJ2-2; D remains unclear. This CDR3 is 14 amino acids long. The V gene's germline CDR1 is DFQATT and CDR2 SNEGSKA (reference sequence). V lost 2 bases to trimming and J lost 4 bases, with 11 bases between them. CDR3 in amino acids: CSARLVESTGELFF. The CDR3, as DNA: TGCAGTGCTAGATTGGTCGAGAGCACCGGGGAGCTGTTTTTT.